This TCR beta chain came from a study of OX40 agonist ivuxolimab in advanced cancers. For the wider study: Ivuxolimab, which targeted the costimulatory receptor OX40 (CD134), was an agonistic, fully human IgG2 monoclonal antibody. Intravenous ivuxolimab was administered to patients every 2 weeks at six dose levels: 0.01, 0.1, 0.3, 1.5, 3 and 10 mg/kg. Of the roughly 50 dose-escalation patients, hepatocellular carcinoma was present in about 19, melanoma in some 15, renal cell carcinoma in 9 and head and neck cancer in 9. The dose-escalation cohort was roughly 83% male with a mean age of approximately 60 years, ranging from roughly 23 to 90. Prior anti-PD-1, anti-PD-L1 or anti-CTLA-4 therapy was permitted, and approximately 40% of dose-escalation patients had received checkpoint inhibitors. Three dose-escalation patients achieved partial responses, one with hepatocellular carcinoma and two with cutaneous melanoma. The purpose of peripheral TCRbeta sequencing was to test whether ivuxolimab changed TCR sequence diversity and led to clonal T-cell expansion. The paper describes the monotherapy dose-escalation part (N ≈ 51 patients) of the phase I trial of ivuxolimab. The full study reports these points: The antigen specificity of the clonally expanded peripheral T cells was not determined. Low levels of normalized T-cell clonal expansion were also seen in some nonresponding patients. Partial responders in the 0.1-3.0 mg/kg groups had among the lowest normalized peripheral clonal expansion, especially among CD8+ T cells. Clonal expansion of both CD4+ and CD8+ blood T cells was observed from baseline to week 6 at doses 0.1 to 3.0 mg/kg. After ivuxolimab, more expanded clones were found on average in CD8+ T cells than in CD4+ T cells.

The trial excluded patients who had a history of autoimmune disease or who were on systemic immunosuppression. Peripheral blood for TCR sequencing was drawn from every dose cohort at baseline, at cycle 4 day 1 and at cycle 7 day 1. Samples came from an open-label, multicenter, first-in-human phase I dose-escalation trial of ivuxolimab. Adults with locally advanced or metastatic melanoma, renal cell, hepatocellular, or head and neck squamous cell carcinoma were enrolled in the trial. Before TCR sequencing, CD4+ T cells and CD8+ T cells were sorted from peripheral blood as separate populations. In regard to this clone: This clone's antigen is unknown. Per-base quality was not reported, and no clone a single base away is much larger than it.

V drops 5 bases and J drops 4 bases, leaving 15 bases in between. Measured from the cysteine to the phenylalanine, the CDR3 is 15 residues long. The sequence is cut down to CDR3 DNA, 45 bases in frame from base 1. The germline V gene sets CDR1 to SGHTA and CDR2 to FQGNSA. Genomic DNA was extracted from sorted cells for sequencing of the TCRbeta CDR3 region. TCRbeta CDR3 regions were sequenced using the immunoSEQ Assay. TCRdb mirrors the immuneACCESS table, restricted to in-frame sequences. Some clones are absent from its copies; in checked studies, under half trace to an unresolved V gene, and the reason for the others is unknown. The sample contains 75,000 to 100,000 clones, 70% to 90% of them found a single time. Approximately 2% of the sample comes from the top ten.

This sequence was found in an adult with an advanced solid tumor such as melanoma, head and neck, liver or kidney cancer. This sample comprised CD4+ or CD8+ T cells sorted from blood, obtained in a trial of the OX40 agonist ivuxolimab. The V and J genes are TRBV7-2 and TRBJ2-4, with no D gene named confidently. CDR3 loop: CASSPRRRRKNIQYF. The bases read TGTGCCAGCAGCCCACGCCGCCGGCGGAAAAACATTCAGTACTTC.